Listed below are T cell receptor beta chains from one sample, sequenced in a study of T cell clones after liver transplantation. Sequenced by immunoSEQ multiplex PCR; TCRdb stores in-frame clones only, minus some. The sample lists 65,000 to 80,000 clones; around four fifths were seen once. Sequenced here: CD4+ T cells from blood, sampled at the 22-month timepoint. The origin of the receptors is a human patient who received a liver transplant. Some T cells may be supplied by the graft donor. CDR3s include the opening cysteine and the closing phenylalanine or tryptophan. A D gene is named only where the DNA matches it firmly. A clone size is listed for some rows: how often the clone was seen (once, few, many), or a class if it is expanded.

clone_size	d_call	j_call	v_call	cdr3_length	cdr3_aa	cdr3_nt
-	-	TRBJ2-1	TRBV4-3	16	CASSQGAGASYNEQFF	TGCGCCAGCAGCCAAGGTGCGGGGGCCTCCTACAATGAGCAGTTCTTC
-	TRBD2	TRBJ2-1	TRBV4-3	16	CASSQQLAGGINEQFF	TGCGCCAGCAGCCAACAACTAGCGGGAGGCATAAATGAGCAGTTCTTC
-	TRBD1	TRBJ2-1	TRBV5-1	16	CASSGGQGGSYNEQFF	TGCGCCAGCAGCGGCGGACAGGGAGGCTCCTACAATGAGCAGTTCTTC
-	-	TRBJ2-7	TRBV5-1	14	CASSEGHTTSMQYF	TGCGCCAGCAGCGAGGGACACACGACGTCTATGCAGTACTTC
-	-	TRBJ2-2	TRBV6-1	14	CASSERGDTGELFF	TGTGCCAGCAGTGAAAGGGGTGACACCGGGGAGCTGTTTTTT
-	-	TRBJ1-6	TRBV27	15	CASSLGSSYNSPLHF	TGTGCCAGCAGCCTTGGTAGTTCCTATAATTCACCCCTCCACTTT
-	-	TRBJ2-1	TRBV6-6	11	CASSYTEGKFF	TGTGCCAGCAGTTACACTGAGGGGAAGTTCTTC
-	-	TRBJ2-1	TRBV11-1	15	CASSYRQGPYNEQFF	TGTGCCAGCAGCTACAGGCAGGGACCCTACAATGAGCAGTTCTTC
-	-	TRBJ2-2	TRBV19	13	CASSGTNTGELFF	TGTGCCAGTAGTGGCACGAACACCGGGGAGCTGTTTTTT
few	-	TRBJ2-6	TRBV4-2	14	CASSRTSGANVLTF	TGTGCCAGCAGCCGGACCTCTGGGGCCAACGTCCTGACTTTC
few	-	TRBJ1-5	TRBV4-2	13	CASSQEVRQPQHF	TGTGCCAGCAGCCAAGAGGTGAGGCAGCCCCAGCATTTT
-	TRBD2	TRBJ2-1	TRBV10-3	15	CAISPLAGGPGEQFF	TGTGCCATCAGTCCACTAGCGGGAGGGCCCGGTGAGCAGTTCTTC
-	TRBD2	TRBJ2-5	TRBV4-2	15	CASSLTSGRLETQYF	TGTGCCAGCAGCCTGACTAGCGGGAGGTTGGAAACCCAGTACTTC
-	-	TRBJ2-2	TRBV6-6	13	CASSYSRVGELFF	TGTGCCAGCAGTTACTCGAGAGTCGGGGAGCTGTTTTTT
few	TRBD1	TRBJ1-2	TRBV7-9	13	CASSLDRVNGYTF	TGTGCCAGCAGCTTGGACAGGGTCAATGGCTACACCTTC
-	-	TRBJ2-2	TRBV5-4	16	CASSLEASENTGELFF	TGTGCCAGCAGCTTGGAGGCTAGCGAGAACACCGGGGAGCTGTTTTTT
-	-	TRBJ1-1	TRBV11-2	13	CASARGGSTEAFF	TGTGCCAGCGCTCGGGGTGGAAGCACTGAAGCTTTCTTT
-	-	TRBJ1-2	TRBV4-2	13	CASSPGVTGGYTF	TGTGCCAGCAGCCCCGGGGTGACGGGGGGCTACACCTTC
few	-	TRBJ1-3	TRBV18	13	CASSPAGGNTIYF	TGTGCCAGCTCACCGGCAGGAGGAAACACCATATATTTT
-	TRBD2	TRBJ2-1	TRBV6-5	15	CASSYSRLAGNEQFF	TGTGCCAGCAGTTACTCGAGACTAGCGGGAAATGAGCAGTTCTTC
-	TRBD1	TRBJ2-7	TRBV7-2	14	CASSSLTGGYEQYF	TGTGCCAGCAGCTCCCTGACAGGGGGCTACGAGCAGTACTTC
few	TRBD1	TRBJ1-4	TRBV19	14	CASSLDRGFEKLFF	TGTGCCAGTAGTCTGGACAGGGGTTTTGAAAAACTGTTTTTT
-	TRBD2	TRBJ2-1	TRBV2	17	CASSEASLAGGFNEQFF	TGTGCCAGCAGTGAAGCGAGCTTAGCGGGAGGGTTTAATGAGCAGTTCTTC
few	TRBD2	TRBJ2-2	TRBV28	17	CASSLWRLAGGPGELFF	TGTGCCAGCAGTTTATGGCGACTAGCGGGAGGGCCCGGGGAGCTGTTTTTT
-	TRBD1	TRBJ1-6	TRBV4-1	12	CASRTGEPPLHF	TGCGCCAGCAGAACAGGGGAACCACCCCTCCACTTT
once	TRBD1	TRBJ1-1	TRBV18	13	CASSSDRDTEAFF	TGTGCCAGCTCATCTGACAGGGACACTGAAGCTTTCTTT
-	-	TRBJ2-5	TRBV9	13	CASSVGAQETQYF	TGTGCCAGCAGCGTGGGGGCGCAAGAGACCCAGTACTTC
-	TRBD2	TRBJ2-7	TRBV5-6	14	CASSLERGYYEQYF	TGTGCCAGCAGCTTGGAGCGGGGGTATTACGAGCAGTACTTC
-	-	TRBJ1-3	TRBV4-1	15	CASSQDPGPGNTIYF	TGCGCCAGCAGCCAAGACCCAGGGCCGGGAAACACCATATATTTT
-	-	TRBJ2-5	TRBV2	15	CASSEALGTSETQYF	TGTGCCAGCAGTGAAGCGCTAGGAACTAGCGAGACCCAGTACTTC
-	-	TRBJ2-5	TRBV9	13	CASSAWSEETQYF	TGTGCCAGCAGCGCATGGTCCGAAGAGACCCAGTACTTC
once	TRBD2	TRBJ2-1	TRBV29-1	15	CSVGRGGGRDNEQFF	TGCAGCGTTGGGCGTGGGGGGGGAAGGGACAATGAGCAGTTCTTC
-	TRBD2	TRBJ2-3	TRBV27	17	CASSFWGGGASTDTQYF	TGTGCCAGCAGTTTTTGGGGCGGGGGGGCCAGCACAGATACGCAGTATTTT
-	-	TRBJ1-4	TRBV5-1	15	CASSLGVPRDEKLFF	TGCGCCAGCAGCTTGGGGGTACCCCGGGATGAAAAACTGTTTTTT
-	-	TRBJ1-4	TRBV5-1	15	CASSPGRGMDEKLFF	TGCGCCAGCTCCCCTGGTCGTGGGATGGATGAAAAACTGTTTTTT
few	-	TRBJ2-2	TRBV7-2	14	CASSLTRAPGELFF	TGTGCCAGCAGCTTAACCCGGGCTCCCGGGGAGCTGTTTTTT
-	-	TRBJ2-5	TRBV19	13	CASSIDTQETQYF	TGTGCCAGTAGTATAGACACCCAAGAGACCCAGTACTTC
-	TRBD1	TRBJ2-1	TRBV6-6	16	CASRLNPGQGLGEQFF	TGTGCCAGCAGACTTAATCCGGGACAGGGGCTAGGTGAGCAGTTCTTC
-	TRBD2	TRBJ2-3	TRBV7-2	16	CASSPQTSGSGDTQYF	TGTGCCAGCAGCCCGCAGACTAGCGGGAGTGGGGATACGCAGTATTTT
-	TRBD1	TRBJ2-2	TRBV28	16	CASSLRGTGILGELFF	TGTGCCAGCAGTTTACGCGGGACAGGGATTCTCGGGGAGCTGTTTTTT
few	TRBD1	TRBJ2-2	TRBV29-1	14	CSVSKGTVAGELFF	TGCAGCGTCTCGAAGGGGACAGTGGCCGGGGAGCTGTTTTTT
-	-	TRBJ2-3	TRBV29-1	12	CSGSSVTDTQYF	TGCAGCGGTAGCTCGGTCACAGATACGCAGTATTTT
few	TRBD1	TRBJ2-7	TRBV5-1	14	CASSLDGQGSEQYF	TGCGCCAGCAGCTTGGATGGACAGGGAAGCGAGCAGTACTTC
-	-	TRBJ1-2	TRBV4-3	16	CASSQDRGTRLHGYTF	TGCGCCAGCAGCCAAGATAGGGGGACTCGGTTACATGGCTACACCTTC
-	TRBD2	TRBJ2-3	TRBV7-2	16	CASSYIGLAVIDTQYF	TGTGCCAGCAGCTATATAGGACTAGCGGTTATAGATACGCAGTATTTT
-	-	TRBJ2-1	TRBV30	15	CAWSESFGGRDEQFF	TGTGCCTGGAGTGAAAGTTTTGGGGGGCGAGATGAGCAGTTCTTC
-	TRBD1	TRBJ1-2	TRBV5-4	19	CASSFIVTSGGATNYGYTF	TGTGCCAGCAGCTTCATAGTCACATCAGGGGGCGCCACTAACTATGGCTACACCTTC
-	TRBD1	TRBJ2-7	TRBV5-6	14	CASSSGQAWYEQYF	TGTGCCAGCAGCTCGGGACAGGCGTGGTACGAGCAGTACTTC
-	TRBD2	TRBJ2-3	TRBV7-2	14	CASSRGGGTDTQYF	TGTGCCAGCAGCCGCGGGGGGGGCACAGATACGCAGTATTTT
few	-	TRBJ1-2	TRBV7-2	13	CASRTTGNYGYTF	TGTGCCAGCAGAACGACAGGAAACTATGGCTACACCTTC
once	-	TRBJ1-4	TRBV7-2	12	CASSNTPEKLFF	TGTGCCAGCAGCAACACTCCAGAAAAACTGTTTTTT
-	TRBD2	TRBJ2-7	TRBV11-2	19	CASSLEESPIGRVRYEQYF	TGTGCCAGCAGCTTAGAGGAATCCCCCATCGGGAGGGTACGGTACGAGCAGTACTTC
-	TRBD2	TRBJ2-1	TRBV9	17	CASSVGGGDNPPREQFF	TGTGCCAGCAGCGTAGGGGGAGGGGATAATCCCCCTCGGGAGCAGTTCTTC
-	-	TRBJ2-1	TRBV7-3	13	CASSPLRGYEQFF	TGTGCCAGCAGCCCCCTAAGGGGTTATGAGCAGTTCTTC
-	-	TRBJ2-7	TRBV6-5	13	CASSYSRGYEQYF	TGTGCCAGCAGTTACTCGAGGGGCTACGAGCAGTACTTC
-	-	TRBJ2-5	TRBV5-6	12	CASSPDWETQYF	TGTGCCAGCAGTCCCGATTGGGAGACCCAGTACTTC
-	-	TRBJ1-3	TRBV19	13	CASSIGRGYTIYF	TGTGCCAGTAGTATAGGTCGGGGGTACACCATATATTTT
-	TRBD1	TRBJ2-1	TRBV7-9	15	CASSLSDRPRDEQFF	TGTGCCAGCAGCTTATCGGACAGGCCTCGAGATGAGCAGTTCTTC
-	-	TRBJ1-1	TRBV7-9	12	CASSRRDTEAFF	TGTGCCAGCAGCAGGAGGGACACTGAAGCTTTCTTT